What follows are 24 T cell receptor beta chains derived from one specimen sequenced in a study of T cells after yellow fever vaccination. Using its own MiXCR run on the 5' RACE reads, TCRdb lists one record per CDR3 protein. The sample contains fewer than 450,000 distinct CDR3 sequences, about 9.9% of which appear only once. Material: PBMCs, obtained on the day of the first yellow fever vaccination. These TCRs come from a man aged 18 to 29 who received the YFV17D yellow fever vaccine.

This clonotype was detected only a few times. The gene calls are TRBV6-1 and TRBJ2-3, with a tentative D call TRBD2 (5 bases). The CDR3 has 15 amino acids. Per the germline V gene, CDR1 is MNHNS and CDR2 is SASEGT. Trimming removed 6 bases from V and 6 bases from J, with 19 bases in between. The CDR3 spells CASRTWKGGSDTQYF. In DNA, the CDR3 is TGTGCCAGCAGGACCTGGAAAGGAGGCTCCGATACGCAGTATTTT.

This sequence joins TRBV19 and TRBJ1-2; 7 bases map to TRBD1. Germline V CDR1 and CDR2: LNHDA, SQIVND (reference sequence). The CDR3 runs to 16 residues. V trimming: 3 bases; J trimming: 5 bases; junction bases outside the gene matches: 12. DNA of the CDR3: TGTGCCAGTAGTATTCGTTGGGACAGACCCGTTTATGGCTACACCTTC. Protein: CASSIRWDRPVYGYTF.

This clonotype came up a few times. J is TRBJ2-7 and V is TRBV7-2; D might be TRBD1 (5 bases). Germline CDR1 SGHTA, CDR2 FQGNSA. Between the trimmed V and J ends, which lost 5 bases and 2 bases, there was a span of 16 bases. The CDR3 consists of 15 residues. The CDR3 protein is CASSRYARQPYEQYF. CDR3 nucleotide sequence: TGTGCCAGCAGCCGATACGCTAGACAGCCCTACGAGCAGTACTTC.

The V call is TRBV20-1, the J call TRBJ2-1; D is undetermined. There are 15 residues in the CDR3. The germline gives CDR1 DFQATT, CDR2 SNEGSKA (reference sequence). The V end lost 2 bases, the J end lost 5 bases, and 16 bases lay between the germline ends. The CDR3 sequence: CSARIWSVQNNEQFF. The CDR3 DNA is TGCAGTGCTAGAATCTGGTCGGTCCAAAACAATGAGCAGTTCTTC.

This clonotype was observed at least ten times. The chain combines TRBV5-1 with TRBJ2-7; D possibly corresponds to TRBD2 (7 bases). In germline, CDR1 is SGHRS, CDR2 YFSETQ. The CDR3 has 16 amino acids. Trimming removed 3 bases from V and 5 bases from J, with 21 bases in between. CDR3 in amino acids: CASSSPPGGIEDEQYV. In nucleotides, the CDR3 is TGCGCCAGCAGCTCACCACCGGGGGGCATCGAAGACGAGCAGTACGTC.

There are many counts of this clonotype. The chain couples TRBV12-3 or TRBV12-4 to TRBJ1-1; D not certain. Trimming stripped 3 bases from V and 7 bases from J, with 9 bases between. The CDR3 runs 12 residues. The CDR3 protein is CASSFSGYEAFF. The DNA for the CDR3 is TGTGCCAGCAGTTTCTCCGGCTATGAAGCTTTCTTT.

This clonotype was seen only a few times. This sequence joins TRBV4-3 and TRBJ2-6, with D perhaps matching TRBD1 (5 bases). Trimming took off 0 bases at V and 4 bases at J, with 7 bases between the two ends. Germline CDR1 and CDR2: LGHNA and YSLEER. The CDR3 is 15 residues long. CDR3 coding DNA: TGCGCCAGCAGCCAAGAAGGGGCCGGGGCCAACGTCCTGACTTTC. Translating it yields CASSQEGAGANVLTF.

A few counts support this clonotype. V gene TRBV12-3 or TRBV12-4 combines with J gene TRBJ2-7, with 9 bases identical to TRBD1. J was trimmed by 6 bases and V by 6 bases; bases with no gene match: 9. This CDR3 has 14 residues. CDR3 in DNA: TGTGCCAGCAGCTCCGGGACAGGGACTGGCGAGCAGTACTTC. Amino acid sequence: CASSSGTGTGEQYF.

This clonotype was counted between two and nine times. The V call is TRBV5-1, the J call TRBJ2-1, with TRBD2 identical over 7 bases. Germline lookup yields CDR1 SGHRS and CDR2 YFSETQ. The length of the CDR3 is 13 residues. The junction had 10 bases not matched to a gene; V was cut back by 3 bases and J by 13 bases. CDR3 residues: CASSSGTIAVQFF. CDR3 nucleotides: TGCGCCAGCAGCTCTGGGACTATCGCAGTTCAGTTCTTC.

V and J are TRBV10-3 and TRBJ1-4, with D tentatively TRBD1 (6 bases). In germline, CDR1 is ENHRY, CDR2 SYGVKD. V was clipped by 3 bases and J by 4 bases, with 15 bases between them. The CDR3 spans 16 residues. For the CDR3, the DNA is TGTGCCATCAGTGATGTACAGGGAGGAAGTAATGAAAAACTGTTTTTT. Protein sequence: CAISDVQGGSNEKLFF.

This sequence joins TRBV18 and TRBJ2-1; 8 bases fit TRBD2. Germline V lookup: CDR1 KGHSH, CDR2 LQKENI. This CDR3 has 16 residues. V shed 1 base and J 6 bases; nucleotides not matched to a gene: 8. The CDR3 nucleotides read TGTGCCAGCTCACCACTGGGACTAGGACCTGTCAATGAGCAGTTCTTC. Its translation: CASSPLGLGPVNEQFF. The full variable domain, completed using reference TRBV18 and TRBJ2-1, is NAGVMQNPRHLVRRRGQEARLRCSPMKGHSHVYWYRQLPEEGLKFMVYLQKENIIDESGMPKERFSAEFPKEGPSILRIQQVVRGDSAAYFCASSPLGLGPVNEQFFGPGTRLTVL.

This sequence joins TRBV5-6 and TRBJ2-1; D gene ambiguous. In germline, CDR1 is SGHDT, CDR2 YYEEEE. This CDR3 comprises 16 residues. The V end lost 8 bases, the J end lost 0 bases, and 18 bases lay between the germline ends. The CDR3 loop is CARGRRPLYSYNEQFF. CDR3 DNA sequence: TGTGCCAGGGGCCGCCGGCCACTCTACTCCTACAATGAGCAGTTCTTC.

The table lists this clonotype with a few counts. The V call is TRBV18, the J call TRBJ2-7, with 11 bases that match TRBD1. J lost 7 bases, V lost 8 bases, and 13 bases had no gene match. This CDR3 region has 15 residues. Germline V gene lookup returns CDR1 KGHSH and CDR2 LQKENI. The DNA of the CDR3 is TGTGCCAGCCGCCCCCCGGACAGGGGGCCTTGGGAGCAGTACTTC. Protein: CASRPPDRGPWEQYF.

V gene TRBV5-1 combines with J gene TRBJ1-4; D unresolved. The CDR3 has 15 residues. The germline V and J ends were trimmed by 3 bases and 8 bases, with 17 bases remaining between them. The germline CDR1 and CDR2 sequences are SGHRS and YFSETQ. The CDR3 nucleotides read TGCGCCAGCAGCTCCCGAGGGATAGGAGCCGAAAAACTGTTTTTT. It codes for CASSSRGIGAEKLFF. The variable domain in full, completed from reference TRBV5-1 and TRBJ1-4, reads KAGVTQTPRYLIKTRGQQVTLSCSPISGHRSVSWYQQTPGQGLQFLFEYFSETQRNKGNFPGRFSGRQFSNSRSEMNVSTLELGDSALYLCASSSRGIGAEKLFFGSGTQLSVL.

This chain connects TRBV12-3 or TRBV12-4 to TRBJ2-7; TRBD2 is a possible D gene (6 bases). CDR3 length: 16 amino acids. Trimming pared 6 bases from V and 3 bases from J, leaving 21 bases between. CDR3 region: CASSLSRRGGNYEQYF. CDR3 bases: TGTGCCAGCAGCCTATCCCGTCGGGGCGGGAACTACGAGCAGTACTTC.

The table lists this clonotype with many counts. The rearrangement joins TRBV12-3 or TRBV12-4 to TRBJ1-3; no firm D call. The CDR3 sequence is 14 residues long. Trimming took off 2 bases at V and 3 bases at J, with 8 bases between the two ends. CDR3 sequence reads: CASSLSEGGNTIYF. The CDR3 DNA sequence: TGTGCCAGCAGTTTATCGGAAGGTGGAAACACCATATATTTT.

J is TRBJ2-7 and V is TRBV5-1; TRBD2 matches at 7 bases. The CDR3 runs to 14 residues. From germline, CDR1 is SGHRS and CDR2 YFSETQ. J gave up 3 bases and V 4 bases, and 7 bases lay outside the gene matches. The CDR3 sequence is CASSPLGGNYEQYV. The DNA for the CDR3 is TGCGCCAGCAGCCCACTCGGGGGGAACTACGAGCAGTACGTC.

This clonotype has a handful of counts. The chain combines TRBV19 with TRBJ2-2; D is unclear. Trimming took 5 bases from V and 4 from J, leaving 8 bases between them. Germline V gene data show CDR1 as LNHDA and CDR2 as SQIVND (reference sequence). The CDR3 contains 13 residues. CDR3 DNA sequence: TGTGCCAGTAGTGATCATTTCACCGGGGAGCTGTTTTTT. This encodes CASSDHFTGELFF.

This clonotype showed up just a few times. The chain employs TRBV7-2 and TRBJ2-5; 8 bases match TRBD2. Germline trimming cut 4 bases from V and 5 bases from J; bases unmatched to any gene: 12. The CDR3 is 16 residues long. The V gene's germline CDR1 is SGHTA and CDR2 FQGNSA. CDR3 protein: CASSSGLAGAWETQYF. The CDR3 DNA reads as TGTGCCAGCAGCTCCGGACTAGCTGGGGCGTGGGAGACCCAGTACTTC.

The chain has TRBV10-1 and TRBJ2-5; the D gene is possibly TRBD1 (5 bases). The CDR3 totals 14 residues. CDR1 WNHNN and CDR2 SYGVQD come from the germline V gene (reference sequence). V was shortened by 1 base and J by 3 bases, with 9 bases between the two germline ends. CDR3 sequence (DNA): TGCGCCAGCAGTGAGTTGGGGCTGGAAGAGACCCAGTACTTC. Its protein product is CASSELGLEETQYF.

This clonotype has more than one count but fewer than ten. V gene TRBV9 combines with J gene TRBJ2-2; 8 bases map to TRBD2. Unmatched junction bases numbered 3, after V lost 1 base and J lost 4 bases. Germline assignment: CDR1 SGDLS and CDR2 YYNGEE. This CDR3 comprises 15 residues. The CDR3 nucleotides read TGTGCCAGCAGCGTAAGTAGCGGGGCCACCGGGGAGCTGTTTTTT. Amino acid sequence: CASSVSSGATGELFF.

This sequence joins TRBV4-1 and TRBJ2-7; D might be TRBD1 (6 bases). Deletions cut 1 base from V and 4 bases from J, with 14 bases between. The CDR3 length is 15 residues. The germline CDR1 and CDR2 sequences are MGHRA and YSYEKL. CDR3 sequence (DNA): TGCGCCAGCAGCCAAGTCGGGACAAACCCTTACGAGCAGTACTTC. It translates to CASSQVGTNPYEQYF.

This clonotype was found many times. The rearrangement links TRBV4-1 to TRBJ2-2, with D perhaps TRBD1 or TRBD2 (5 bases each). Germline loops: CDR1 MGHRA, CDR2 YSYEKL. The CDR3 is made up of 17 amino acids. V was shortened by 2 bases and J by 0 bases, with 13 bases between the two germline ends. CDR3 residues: CASSQPPGTANTGELFF. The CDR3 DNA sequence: TGCGCCAGCAGCCAACCCCCCGGGACGGCGAACACCGGGGAGCTGTTTTTT.

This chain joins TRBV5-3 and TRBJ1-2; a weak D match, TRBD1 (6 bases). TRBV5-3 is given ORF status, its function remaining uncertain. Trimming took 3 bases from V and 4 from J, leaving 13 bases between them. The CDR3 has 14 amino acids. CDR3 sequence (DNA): TGTGCCAGAAGCTCATCGGGACACTCCTATGGCTACACCTTC. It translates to CARSSSGHSYGYTF.